A selection of T cell receptor beta chains follows, all from one sample in a study of patients and donors after allogeneic stem cell transplantation. TCRdb re-called the RT-PCR reads with MiXCR, one entry per CDR3 protein. The sample contains about 410,000 distinct CDR3 sequences, 16% of which appear only once. Input material: blood, either unsorted or a sorted T cell fraction (not recorded which). Receptor source: a human donor who was either an allogeneic HSCT recipient or a stem cell or donor lymphocyte infusion donor (not recorded which). It is not recorded whose cells these are; they may come from a transplant donor. Both conserved end residues are part of each CDR3. The D gene is left open where the match is weak. The size field is filled for only some rows; it gives once, few, many or a size class.

j_call,v_call,d_call,clone_size,cdr3_nt,cdr3_aa
TRBJ2-2,TRBV12-3/TRBV12-4,TRBD2,many,TGTGCCAGCAGCCTCCACGCGGGAGGGGCCACCGGGGAGCTGTTTTTT,CASSLHAGGATGELFF
TRBJ1-2,TRBV6-1,.,.,TGTGCCAGCAGGGGTCAGGTGGGGTCCGGGCCCACAGCTAACTATGGCTACACCTTC,CASRGQVGSGPTANYGYTF
TRBJ2-2,TRBV5-1,TRBD2,.,TGCGCCAGCAGCCTAAGCCCTATAGCGGGGGGCAACACCGGGGAGCTGTTTTTT,CASSLSPIAGGNTGELFF
TRBJ1-2,TRBV2,TRBD1,.,TGTGCCAGCAGTCTTCGCGGACAGGGGGCAAAAGGCTACACCTTC,CASSLRGQGAKGYTF
TRBJ1-1,TRBV5-1,TRBD1,many,TGCGCCAGCAGCTTGGGGAGGGGGCCTTTGAACACTGAAGCTTTCTTT,CASSLGRGPLNTEAFF
TRBJ2-5,TRBV12-3/TRBV12-4,.,.,TGTGCCAGCAGTTTAGGCCGGACAGGAGGGGTTCGAGGTGGAGAGACCCAGTACTTC,CASSLGRTGGVRGGETQYF
TRBJ2-3,TRBV27,TRBD2,few,TGTGCCAGCAGTCCCTTACTAGCGGCCAGCACAGATACGCAGTATTTT,CASSPLLAASTDTQYF
TRBJ2-7,TRBV12-3/TRBV12-4,.,many,TGTGCCAGCAGTAGCGGGACACTGGAGGGAACCTACGAGCAGTACTTC,CASSSGTLEGTYEQYF
TRBJ1-1,TRBV7-8,.,many,TGTGCCAGCAGCTTTTACCCTGCTGAAGCTTTCTTT,CASSFYPAEAFF
TRBJ2-7,TRBV28,TRBD2,.,TGTGCCAGCAGTGTCGGGACTAGCGGGAGGGTTAACGAGCAGTACTTC,CASSVGTSGRVNEQYF
TRBJ2-3,TRBV30,TRBD1,few,TGTGCCTGGGGAAGGGGGCGCCGGGCTGATACGCAGTATTTT,CAWGRGRRADTQYF
TRBJ1-1,TRBV27,TRBD1,few,TGTGCCAGCACCCGACAGGGAGAGACTGAAGCTTTCTTT,CASTRQGETEAFF
TRBJ2-1,TRBV10-3,.,.,TGTGCCATCAGAGGGACTCAATACAATGAGCAGTTCTTC,CAIRGTQYNEQFF
TRBJ2-1,TRBV11-3,.,.,TGTGCCAGCAGCTTAGACAGCTCCTACAATGAGCAGTTCTTC,CASSLDSSYNEQFF
TRBJ1-2,TRBV5-1,.,few,TGCGCCAGCAGCCCGGGACCAATAGGCTACACCTTC,CASSPGPIGYTF
TRBJ1-1,TRBV20-1,.,.,TGCAGTGCTAGAGATCTCCGCGGGAAGGGGAACACTGAAGCTTTCTTT,CSARDLRGKGNTEAFF
TRBJ2-1,TRBV12-3/TRBV12-4,.,many,TGTGCCAGCAGTCCTTCAGGATCCCCCTACAATGAGCAGTTCTTC,CASSPSGSPYNEQFF
TRBJ2-1,TRBV20-1,TRBD2,few,TGCAGTGCTAGAGACCTCCGGGGGGGCGGGCAGTTCTTC,CSARDLRGGGQFF
TRBJ2-2,TRBV5-1,TRBD2,.,TGCGCCAGCAGCCGCCGGACTAGCGGGGGGGCCGCGAACACCGGGGAGCTGTTTTTT,CASSRRTSGGAANTGELFF
TRBJ2-7,TRBV7-3,TRBD2,.,TGTGCCAGCAGCTCGTCGACTAGCGGGCTGACGAGACAGTACTTC,CASSSSTSGLTRQYF
TRBJ1-2,TRBV4-3,.,few,TGCGCCAGCAGCCAAGTCAACGCAGGGACGGGCTATGGCTACACCTTC,CASSQVNAGTGYGYTF
TRBJ1-2,TRBV5-1,.,.,TGCGCCAGCAGCTTGGTGGCCTATGGCTACACCTTC,CASSLVAYGYTF
TRBJ2-5,TRBV19,.,.,TGTGCCAGTAGTATCCCCGCCGCGCCAGGGGAACACTTC,CASSIPAAPGEHF
TRBJ1-5,TRBV2,.,.,TGTGCCAGCACCCTCAGAGATTATCAGCCCCAGCATTTT,CASTLRDYQPQHF
TRBJ2-4,TRBV20-1,.,.,TGCAGTGCTATTAATGCGGACAGAGCCAAAAACATTCAGTACTTC,CSAINADRAKNIQYF
TRBJ1-2,TRBV2,TRBD1,few,TGTGCCAGCAGGGACAGGGCAGGAGACGGCTACACCTTC,CASRDRAGDGYTF
TRBJ2-2,TRBV19,TRBD2,.,TGTGCCAGTAGTATAGGCTCTACTAGCGGGAGGAACACCGGGGAGCTGTTTTTT,CASSIGSTSGRNTGELFF
TRBJ2-1,TRBV20-1,.,.,TGCAGTGCTAGTGACAATGAGCAGTTCTTC,CSASDNEQFF